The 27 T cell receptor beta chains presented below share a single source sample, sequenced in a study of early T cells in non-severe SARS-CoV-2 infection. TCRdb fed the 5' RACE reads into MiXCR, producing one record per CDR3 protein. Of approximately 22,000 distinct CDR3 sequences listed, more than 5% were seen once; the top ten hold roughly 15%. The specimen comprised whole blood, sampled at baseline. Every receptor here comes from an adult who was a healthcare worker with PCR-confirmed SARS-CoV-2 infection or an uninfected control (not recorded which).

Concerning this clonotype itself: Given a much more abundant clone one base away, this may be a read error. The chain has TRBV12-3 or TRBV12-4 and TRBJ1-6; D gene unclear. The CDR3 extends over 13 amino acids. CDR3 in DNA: TGTACCAGCAGTTCCGGGTATAATTCACCCCTCCACTTT. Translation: CTSSSGYNSPLHF.

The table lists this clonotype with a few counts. CDR3 sequence (DNA): TGTGCCAGCAATCTGGGGACAGGGGCATACTATGGCTACACCTTC. It specifies CASNLGTGAYYGYTF. The chain is built from TRBV7-2 and TRBJ1-2; 10 nucleotides line up with TRBD1. The CDR3 covers 15 residues. Looked up from germline, CDR1 is SGHTA and CDR2 is FQGNSA. After removal of 7 bases from V and 3 bases from J, the junction contained 8 bases not matched to a gene. The whole variable domain, filled in from reference TRBV7-2 and TRBJ1-2, reads GAGVSQSPSNKVTEKGKDVELRCDPISGHTALYWYRQSLGQGLEFLIYFQGNSAPDKSGLPSDRFSAERTGGSVSTLTIQRTQQEDSAVYLCASNLGTGAYYGYTFGSGTRLTVV.

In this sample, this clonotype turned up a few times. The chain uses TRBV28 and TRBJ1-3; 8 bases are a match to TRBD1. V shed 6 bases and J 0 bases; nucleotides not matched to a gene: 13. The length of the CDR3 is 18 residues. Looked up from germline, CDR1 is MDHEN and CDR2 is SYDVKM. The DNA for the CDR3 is TGTGCCAGCAGCCGTCACGGACAGGGTCACCTCTCTGGAAACACCATATATTTT. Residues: CASSRHGQGHLSGNTIYF.

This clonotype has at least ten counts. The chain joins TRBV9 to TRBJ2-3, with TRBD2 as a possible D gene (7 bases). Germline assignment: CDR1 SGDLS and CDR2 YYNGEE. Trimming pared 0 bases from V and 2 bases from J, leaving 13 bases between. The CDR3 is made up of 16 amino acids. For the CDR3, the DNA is TGTGCCAGCAGCGTAGGGGCGGGGGCTCACACAGATACGCAGTATTTT. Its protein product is CASSVGAGAHTDTQYF.

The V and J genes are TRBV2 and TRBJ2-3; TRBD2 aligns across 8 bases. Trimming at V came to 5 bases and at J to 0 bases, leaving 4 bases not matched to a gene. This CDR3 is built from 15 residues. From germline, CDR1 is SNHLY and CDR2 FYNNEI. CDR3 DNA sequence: TGTGCCAGCAGTTTTACTAGCGGAAGCACAGATACGCAGTATTTT. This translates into CASSFTSGSTDTQYF.

CDR3 protein: CASDKGGSTQYF. The CDR3, as DNA: TGTGCCAGTGACAAAGGGGGTAGCACCCAGTACTTC. This rearrangement joins TRBV19 to TRBJ2-5; possible D gene TRBD1, 6 bases. CDR1 is LNHDA, CDR2 SQIVND, per germline (reference sequence). V was pared by 8 bases and J by 8 bases, with 15 bases between. The CDR3 is made up of 12 amino acids.

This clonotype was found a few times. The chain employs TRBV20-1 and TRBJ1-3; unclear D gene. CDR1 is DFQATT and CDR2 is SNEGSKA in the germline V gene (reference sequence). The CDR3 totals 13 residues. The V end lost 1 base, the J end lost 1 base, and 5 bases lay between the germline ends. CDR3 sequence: CSARVGSGNTIYF. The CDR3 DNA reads TGCAGTGCTAGAGTTGGGTCTGGAAACACCATATATTTT.

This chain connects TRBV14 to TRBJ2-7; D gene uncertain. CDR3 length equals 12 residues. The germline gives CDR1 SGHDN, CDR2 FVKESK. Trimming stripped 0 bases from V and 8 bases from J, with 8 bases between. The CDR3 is CASSQEGTKQYF. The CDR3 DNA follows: TGTGCCAGCAGCCAAGAGGGAACCAAGCAGTACTTC.

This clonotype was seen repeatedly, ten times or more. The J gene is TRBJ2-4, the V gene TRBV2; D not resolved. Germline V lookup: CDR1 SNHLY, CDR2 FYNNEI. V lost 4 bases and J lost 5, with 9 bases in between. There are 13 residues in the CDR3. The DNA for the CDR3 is TGTGCCAGCAGTGTCTCGGGCCAAAACATTCAGTACTTC. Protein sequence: CASSVSGQNIQYF.

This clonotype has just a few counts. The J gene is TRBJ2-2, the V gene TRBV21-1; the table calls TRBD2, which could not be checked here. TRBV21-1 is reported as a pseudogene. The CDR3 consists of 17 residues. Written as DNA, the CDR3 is TGTGCCAACAGCAAACAGTGGGCCAGAAACGTCACCGGGGAGCTGTTTTTT. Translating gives CANSKQWARNVTGELFF.

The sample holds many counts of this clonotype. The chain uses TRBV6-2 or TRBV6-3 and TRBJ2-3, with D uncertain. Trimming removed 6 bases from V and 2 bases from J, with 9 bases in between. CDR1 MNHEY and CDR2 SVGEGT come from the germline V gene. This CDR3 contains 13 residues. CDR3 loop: CASSDSPTDTQYF. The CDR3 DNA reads TGTGCCAGCAGCGATTCGCCCACAGATACGCAGTATTTT.

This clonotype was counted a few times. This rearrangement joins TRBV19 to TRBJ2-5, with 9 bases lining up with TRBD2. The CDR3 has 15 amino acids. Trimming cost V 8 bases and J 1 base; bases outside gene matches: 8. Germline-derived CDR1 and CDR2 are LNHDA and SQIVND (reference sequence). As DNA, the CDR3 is TGTGCCAGTGGGGCACTAGCGGGCTTCCAAGAGACCCAGTACTTC. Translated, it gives CASGALAGFQETQYF.

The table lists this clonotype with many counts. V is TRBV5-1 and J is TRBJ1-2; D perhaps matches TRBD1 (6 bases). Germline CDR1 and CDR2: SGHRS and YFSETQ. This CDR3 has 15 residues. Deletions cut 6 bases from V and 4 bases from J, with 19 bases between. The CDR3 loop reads CASTLTLGGSYGYTF. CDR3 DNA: TGCGCCAGCACCCTAACCCTGGGGGGCTCCTATGGCTACACCTTC.

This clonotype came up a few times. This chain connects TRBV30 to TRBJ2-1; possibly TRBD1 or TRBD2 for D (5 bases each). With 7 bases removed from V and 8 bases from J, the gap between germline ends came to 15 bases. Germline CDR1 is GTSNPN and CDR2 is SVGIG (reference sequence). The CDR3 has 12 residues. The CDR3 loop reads CASGRSIDEQFF. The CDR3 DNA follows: TGTGCCTCGGGACGATCGATCGATGAGCAGTTCTTC.

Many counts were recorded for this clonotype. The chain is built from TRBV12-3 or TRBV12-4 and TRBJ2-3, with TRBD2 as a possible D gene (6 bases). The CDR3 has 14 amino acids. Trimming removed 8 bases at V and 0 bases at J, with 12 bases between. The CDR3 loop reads CASLAGTSTDTQYF. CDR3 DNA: TGTGCCAGCCTCGCTGGGACTAGCACAGATACGCAGTATTTT.

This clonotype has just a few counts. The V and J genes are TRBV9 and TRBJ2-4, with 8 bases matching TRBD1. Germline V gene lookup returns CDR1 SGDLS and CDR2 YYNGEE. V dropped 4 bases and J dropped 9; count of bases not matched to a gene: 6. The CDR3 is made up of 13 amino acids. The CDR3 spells CASSIQGVGIQYF. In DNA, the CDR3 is TGTGCCAGCAGCATACAGGGGGTAGGCATTCAGTACTTC.

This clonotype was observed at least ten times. CDR3 DNA: TGTGCCAGCAGTCCCAGCGGGGGGGCCAACATTCAGTACTTC. As protein: CASSPSGGANIQYF. The chain is built from TRBV6-2 or TRBV6-3 and TRBJ2-4, with 10 bases that match TRBD2. This CDR3 comprises 14 residues. The V gene end was trimmed by 5 bases and the J gene end by 7 bases; junction bases not matched to a gene: 5. The germline V gene encodes CDR1 MNHEY and CDR2 SVGEGT.

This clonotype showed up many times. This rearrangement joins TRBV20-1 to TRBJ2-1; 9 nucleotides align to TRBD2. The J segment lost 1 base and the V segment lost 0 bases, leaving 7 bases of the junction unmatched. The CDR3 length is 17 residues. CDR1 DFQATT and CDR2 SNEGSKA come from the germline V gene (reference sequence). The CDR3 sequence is CSARDLGSGGSYNEQFF. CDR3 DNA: TGCAGTGCTAGAGATCTGGGCAGCGGGGGGTCCTACAATGAGCAGTTCTTC.

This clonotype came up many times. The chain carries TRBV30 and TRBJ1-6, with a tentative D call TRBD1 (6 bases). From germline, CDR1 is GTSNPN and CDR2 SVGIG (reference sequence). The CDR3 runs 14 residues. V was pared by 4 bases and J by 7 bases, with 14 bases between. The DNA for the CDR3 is TGTGCCTGGACCCGGACAGCGACGAATTCACCCCTCCACTTT. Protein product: CAWTRTATNSPLHF.

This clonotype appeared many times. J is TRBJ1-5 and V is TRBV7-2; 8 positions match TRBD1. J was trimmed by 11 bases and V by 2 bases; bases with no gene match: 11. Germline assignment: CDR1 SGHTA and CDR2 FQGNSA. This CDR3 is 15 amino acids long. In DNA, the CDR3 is TGTGCCAGCAGCTTATTTGCAGGGGGCGTAAAGTCCCAGCATTTT. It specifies CASSLFAGGVKSQHF.

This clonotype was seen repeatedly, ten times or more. The CDR3 region has the DNA TGCGCCAGCAGGGGGGAAATCACAGATACGCAGTATTTT. Encoded protein: CASRGEITDTQYF. The chain employs TRBV10-1 and TRBJ2-3, with D perhaps given as TRBD1 or TRBD2 (5 bases each). With 6 bases removed from V and 2 bases from J, the gap between germline ends came to 9 bases. This CDR3 has 13 amino acids. Germline CDR1 and CDR2: WNHNN and SYGVQD (reference sequence).

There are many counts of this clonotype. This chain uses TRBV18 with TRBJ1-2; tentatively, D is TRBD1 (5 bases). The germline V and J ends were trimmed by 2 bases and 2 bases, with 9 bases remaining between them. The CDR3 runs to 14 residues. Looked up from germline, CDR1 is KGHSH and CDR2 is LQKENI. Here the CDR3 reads CASSPNGDNYGYTF. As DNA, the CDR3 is TGTGCCAGCTCACCAAACGGGGACAACTATGGCTACACCTTC.

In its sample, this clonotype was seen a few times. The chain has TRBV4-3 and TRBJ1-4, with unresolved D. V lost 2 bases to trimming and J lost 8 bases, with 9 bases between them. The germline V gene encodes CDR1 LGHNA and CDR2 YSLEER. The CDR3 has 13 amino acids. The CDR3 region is CASSQRYGEKLFF. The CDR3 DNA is TGCGCCAGCAGCCAAAGATACGGGGAAAAACTGTTTTTT.

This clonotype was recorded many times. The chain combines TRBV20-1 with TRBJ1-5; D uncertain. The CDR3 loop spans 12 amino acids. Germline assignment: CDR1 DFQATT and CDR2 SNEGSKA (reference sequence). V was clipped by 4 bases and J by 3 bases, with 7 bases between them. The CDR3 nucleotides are TGCAGTGCTACCGGACCCAATCAGCCCCAGCATTTT. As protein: CSATGPNQPQHF.

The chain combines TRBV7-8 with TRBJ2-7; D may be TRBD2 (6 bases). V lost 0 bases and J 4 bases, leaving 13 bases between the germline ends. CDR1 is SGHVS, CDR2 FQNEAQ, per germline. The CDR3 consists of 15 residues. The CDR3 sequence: CASSLAPAGPYEQYF. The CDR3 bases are TGTGCCAGCAGCTTAGCGCCTGCGGGGCCATACGAGCAGTACTTC.

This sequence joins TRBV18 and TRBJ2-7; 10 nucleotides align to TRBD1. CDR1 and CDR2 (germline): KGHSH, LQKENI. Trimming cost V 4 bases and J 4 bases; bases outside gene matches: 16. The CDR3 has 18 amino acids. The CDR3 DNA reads TGTGCCAGCTCACAAGACCTTCCCGGGACAGGGGAGGTATACGAGCAGTACTTC. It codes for CASSQDLPGTGEVYEQYF.

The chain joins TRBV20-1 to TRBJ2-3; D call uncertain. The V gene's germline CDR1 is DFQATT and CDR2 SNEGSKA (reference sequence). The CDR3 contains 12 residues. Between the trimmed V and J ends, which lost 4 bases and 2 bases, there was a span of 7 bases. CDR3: CSANDHTDTQYF. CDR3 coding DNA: TGCAGTGCTAATGATCACACAGATACGCAGTATTTT.